The rows below give T cell receptor beta chains drawn from one sample of a study of blood T cells in healthy people across ages. TCRdb analysed the 5' RACE reads with MiXCR anew, one entry per CDR3 protein. This table has about 830,000 distinct CDR3 sequences, 58% appearing once. The sample was blood. The source of these receptors is a young man in good health. Both conserved end residues are part of each CDR3.

v_call,j_call,cdr3_aa
TRBV20-1,TRBJ2-1,CSARQAGGLLGEQFF
TRBV4-1,TRBJ2-3,CASSQETTSRPTQYF
TRBV7-3,TRBJ2-1,CASSPNGRGSYNEQFF
TRBV7-2,TRBJ1-4,CASSFRPTATNEKLFF
TRBV5-1,TRBJ1-6,CASSLTGTNNSPLHF
TRBV11-1,TRBJ2-5,CASSAETGTQETQYF
TRBV4-1,.,CASSQDPGSEQYF
TRBV20-1,TRBJ2-3,CSAPDRGSADTQYF
TRBV6-2/TRBV6-3,TRBJ2-1,CASRHTLGLAGNEQFF
TRBV2,TRBJ2-3,CASSGQARDTQYF
TRBV5-1,TRBJ2-1,CASSLPGEEQFF
TRBV7-2,TRBJ2-3,CASSLAGQYVDTQYF
TRBV12-3/TRBV12-4,TRBJ1-2,CASSSLAWTGYTF
TRBV7-2,TRBJ2-1,CASSYRAWNEQFF
TRBV29-1,TRBJ2-1,CSVGQGGYNEQFF
TRBV7-2,TRBJ2-1,CATKGSTSYNEQFF
TRBV7-3,TRBJ2-5,CASSPIHRTASQETQYF
TRBV29-1,TRBJ2-1,CSLVGLAGGNEQFF
TRBV29-1,TRBJ2-2,CGTRVGSGELFF
TRBV27,TRBJ1-6,CASSPRGQGYDSPLHF
TRBV29-1,TRBJ2-5,CSVEEARGRDEQYF
TRBV7-9,TRBJ2-1,CASSPTSGGNNEQFF
TRBV6-5,TRBJ2-5,CVSTGRGQGETQYF
TRBV28,TRBJ2-1,CASSATGHGSYNEQFF
TRBV6-5,TRBJ2-5,CASSADNSETQYF
TRBV29-1,TRBJ2-1,CSVRLAGGPGEQFF
TRBV5-8,TRBJ1-4,CASSSKGGATNEKLFF
TRBV9,TRBJ2-1,CASSATGQSNEQFF
TRBV20-1,TRBJ2-3,CSAPQGPLDTQYF
TRBV20-1,.,CSANAQPWSEQYF
TRBV5-1,TRBJ1-5,CASSPHHYSNQPQHF
TRBV21-1,TRBJ2-3,CASSKNGTDRERTDTQYF
TRBV12-3/TRBV12-4,TRBJ1-2,CASRRDYQNGYTF
TRBV12-3/TRBV12-4,TRBJ2-5,CASSGSRDSNQETQYF
TRBV7-4,TRBJ1-2,CASSLTGTRDAYYGYTF
TRBV7-2,TRBJ2-1,CASSLFGTGITNEQFF
TRBV7-9,TRBJ1-5,CASSLALAGRGNQPQHF
TRBV12-3/TRBV12-4,TRBJ2-3,CASGPRGGGTDTQYF
TRBV14,TRBJ2-6,CASSQAFGANVLTF
TRBV21-1,.,CASSSEQAHEQYF
TRBV15,.,CATRESGGGYEQYF
TRBV6-2/TRBV6-3,TRBJ2-3,CASSTRESQDTQYF
TRBV4-2,TRBJ2-7,CASSQGGYKSSEQYF
TRBV7-2,TRBJ2-3,CASSLVARGDTQYF
TRBV20-1,TRBJ2-3,CSARDGLAGGPTDTQYF
TRBV20-1,TRBJ2-3,CSLPRRGTDTQYF
TRBV24-1,TRBJ1-1,CAIRELKMNTEAFF
TRBV20-1,TRBJ2-7,CSATLALGPYEQYF
TRBV5-5,TRBJ2-6,CASSPTGQGATYSGANVLTF
TRBV29-1,TRBJ2-1,CSVDGPGGYNEQFF
TRBV7-9,TRBJ2-5,CASSQTAVLFQETQYF
TRBV4-3,TRBJ2-1,CASSQGRLASNEQFF
TRBV6-2/TRBV6-3,TRBJ2-1,CASSRLPGLAASYNEQFF
TRBV10-3,TRBJ1-1,CAIRPDTTEAFF
TRBV29-1,TRBJ2-5,CSAGHSQETQYF
TRBV4-2,TRBJ1-1,CASSQTRAVDTEAFF
TRBV4-3,TRBJ2-3,CASSQGVRGESTDTQYF
TRBV18,TRBJ1-6,CASSPRKGLNSSPLHF
TRBV20-1,TRBJ1-5,CSARTPTGTNQPQHF